The 9 T cell receptor beta chains below come from one sample, sequenced in a study of shared clonotypes between healthy human individuals. Profiled with immunoSEQ multiplex PCR; TCRdb holds only in-frame clones, not every one. The sample has some 1,900,000 clones, about 95% seen once; the top ten hold 1.2%. CD8 cells classed as naive were CD45RO-negative and positively selected for CCR7, excluding terminally differentiated effector memory CD45RA+ cells. The sequencing input was naive CD8+ T cells sorted from blood. These receptors came from a man between 18 and 35 years old in good health.

V is TRBV6-5 and J is TRBJ2-7, with D possibly being TRBD2 (6 bases). This CDR3 comprises 15 residues. The germline V and J ends were trimmed by 4 bases and 2 bases, with 15 bases remaining between them. The V gene's germline CDR1 is MNHEY and CDR2 SVGAGI. This chain's CDR3 is CASSSVWRGAYEQYF. The DNA of the CDR3 is TGTGCCAGCAGTTCGGTCTGGCGGGGAGCCTACGAGCAGTACTTC.

The chain links TRBV2 to TRBJ2-1; possible D gene TRBD1, 8 bases. V gave up 8 bases and J gave up 5 bases, with 16 bases separating them. Germline V gene sequence: CDR1 SNHLY, CDR2 FYNNEI. The CDR3 has 14 residues. CDR3 nucleotide sequence: TGTGCCAGCCCCTACACAGGGGGGGACAATGAGCAGTTCTTC. This gives the protein CASPYTGGDNEQFF.

J is TRBJ2-7 and V is TRBV19; 7 bases fit TRBD1. The germline V gene encodes CDR1 LNHDA and CDR2 SQIVND (reference sequence). The CDR3 covers 16 residues. V was clipped by 4 bases and J by 2 bases; unmatched bases: 11. The CDR3 nucleotides are TGTGCCAGTAGTACGCTCGACAGGGTGCCAACCTACGAGCAGTACTTC. Amino acids: CASSTLDRVPTYEQYF.

This sequence joins TRBV7-6 and TRBJ2-1; tentative D call: TRBD2 (5 bases). V lost 1 base and J 8 bases, leaving 9 bases between the germline ends. The CDR3 is 13 residues long. Germline lookup yields CDR1 SGHVS and CDR2 FNYEAQ. DNA for the CDR3: TGTGCCAGCAGCTTAGTTTCCGGGGATGAGCAGTTCTTC. Its protein is CASSLVSGDEQFF.

This chain connects TRBV13 to TRBJ2-5; 9 nucleotides align to TRBD2. Losses at the gene ends were 3 bases for V and 4 bases for J; bases not matched to a gene: 12. The germline V gene has CDR1 PRHDT and CDR2 FYEKMQ (reference sequence). This CDR3 spans 17 amino acids. The CDR3 loop is CASSFRSGLAQGETQYF. The CDR3 coding sequence is TGTGCCAGCAGCTTCCGATCGGGACTAGCCCAAGGAGAGACCCAGTACTTC.

The chain couples TRBV6-5 to TRBJ2-1; D uncertain. Looked up from germline, CDR1 is MNHEY and CDR2 is SVGAGI. Between the trimmed V and J ends, which lost 0 bases and 6 bases, there was a span of 6 bases. This CDR3 contains 13 residues. CDR3 nucleotide sequence: TGTGCCAGCAGTTACTCCTACCCCAATGAGCAGTTCTTC. This codes for CASSYSYPNEQFF.

V usage is TRBV9 and J usage is TRBJ2-7; D might be TRBD1 (7 bases). There are 14 residues in the CDR3. Germline CDR1 is SGDLS and CDR2 is YYNGEE. The V gene lost 6 bases and the J gene lost 1 base, with 14 bases spanning the gap. The CDR3: CASTQGEDSYEQYF. CDR3 bases: TGTGCCAGCACCCAGGGGGAGGATTCCTACGAGCAGTACTTC.

J is TRBJ1-4 and V is TRBV19; D is unresolved. The CDR3 runs to 14 residues. Trimming stripped 3 bases from V and 5 bases from J, with 10 bases between. CDR1 LNHDA and CDR2 SQIVND come from the germline V gene (reference sequence). The CDR3, as DNA: TGTGCCAGTAGTATCTGGACGGGAAATGAAAAACTGTTTTTT. Translating gives CASSIWTGNEKLFF.

The chain recombines TRBV2 with TRBJ2-5, with 7 bases aligning to TRBD2. Germline lookup yields CDR1 SNHLY and CDR2 FYNNEI. The CDR3 sequence is 16 residues long. V gave up 6 bases and J gave up 1 base; unmatched junction bases: 11. The CDR3 sequence: CASSAGEWPSQETQYF. The CDR3 DNA reads as TGTGCCAGCAGCGCGGGAGAATGGCCCAGCCAAGAGACCCAGTACTTC.